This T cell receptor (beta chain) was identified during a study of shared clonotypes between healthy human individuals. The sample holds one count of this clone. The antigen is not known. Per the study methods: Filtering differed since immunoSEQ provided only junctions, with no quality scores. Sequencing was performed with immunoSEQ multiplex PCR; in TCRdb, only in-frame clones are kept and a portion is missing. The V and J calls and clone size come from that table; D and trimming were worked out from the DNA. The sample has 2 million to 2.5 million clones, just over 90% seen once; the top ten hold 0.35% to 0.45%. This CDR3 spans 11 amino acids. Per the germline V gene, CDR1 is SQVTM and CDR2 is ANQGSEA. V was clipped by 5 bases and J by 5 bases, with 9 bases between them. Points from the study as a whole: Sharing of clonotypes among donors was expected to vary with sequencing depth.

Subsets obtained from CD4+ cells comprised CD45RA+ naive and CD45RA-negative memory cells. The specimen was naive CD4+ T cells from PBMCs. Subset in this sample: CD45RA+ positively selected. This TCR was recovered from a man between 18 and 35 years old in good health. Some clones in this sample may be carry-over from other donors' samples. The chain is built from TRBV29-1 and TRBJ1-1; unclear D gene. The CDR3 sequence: CSVTRTTEAFF. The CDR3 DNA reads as TGCAGCGTTACGAGAACAACTGAAGCTTTCTTT.